The 26 T cell receptor beta chains reported below all come from one sample, sequenced in a study of T cells in Graves' hyperthyroidism and ophthalmopathy. TCR beta CDR3 regions were amplified from RNA transcripts. The HTBI primer set was used in a first-round RT-PCR of the TCR CDR3. MiXCR, run by TCRdb on the multiplex PCR reads, gives a single entry per CDR3 protein. Of over 45,000 distinct CDR3 sequences listed, roughly 50% are singletons. The sample comprised peripheral blood or thyroid tissue (not recorded which). These TCRs come from a woman in her fifties or sixties with Graves' hyperthyroidism.

This clonotype was recorded at least ten times. Written as DNA, the CDR3 is TGTGCCAGCAGCGATCCAGGCAGGAACTCTGGAAACACCATATATTTT. Residues: CASSDPGRNSGNTIYF. This chain uses TRBV28 with TRBJ1-3; D is unclear. Germline V CDR1 and CDR2: MDHEN, SYDVKM. V dropped 6 bases and J dropped 0 bases, with 15 bases sitting between them. This CDR3 has 16 residues. The full variable domain, its missing parts supplied by reference TRBV28 and TRBJ1-3, is DVKVTQSSRYLVKRTGEKVFLECVQDMDHENMFWYRQDPGLGLRLIYFSYDVKMKEKGDIPEGYSVSREKKERFSLILESASTNQTSMYLCASSDPGRNSGNTIYFGEGSWLTVV.

This clonotype was counted at least ten times. The chain joins TRBV6-1 to TRBJ1-5, with no clear D. Trimming stripped 2 bases from V and 15 bases from J, with 14 bases between. The CDR3 spans 12 residues. Per the germline V gene, CDR1 is MNHNS and CDR2 is SASEGT. CDR3 coding DNA: TGTGCCAGCAGTGAAAATAAGGACTTGAGGCATTTT. Translated, it gives CASSENKDLRHF.

This clonotype showed up just a few times. Germline and junction disagree at one end, which may indicate a read error. J is TRBJ2-7 and V is TRBV28, with TRBD2 matching 9 bases. Germline V gives CDR1 MDHEN, CDR2 SYDVKM. This CDR3 contains 13 residues. The CDR3 coding sequence is TGTGCCAGCAGACTAGCGGGTTACTACGGGCAGTACTTC. It is translated as CASRLAGYYGQYF. Full variable domain (missing parts from reference TRBV28 and TRBJ2-7): DVKVTQSSRYLVKRTGEKVFLECVQDMDHENMFWYRQDPGLGLRLIYFSYDVKMKEKGDIPEGYSVSREKKERFSLILESASTNQTSMYLCASRLAGYYGQYFGPGTRLTVT.

This clonotype was counted only a few times. V gene TRBV4-1 combines with J gene TRBJ2-2; TRBD2 matches 11 bases. The CDR3 totals 18 residues. CDR1 and CDR2 from the germline V gene are MGHRA and YSYEKL. After removal of 0 bases from V and 13 bases from J, the junction contained 16 bases not matched to a gene. CDR3 DNA sequence: TGCGCCAGCAGCCAAGAAAGTTCTGCTAGCGGGAGGATTCGGGTGCTGTTTTTT. It specifies CASSQESSASGRIRVLFF.

The chain combines TRBV20-1 with TRBJ2-7; 11 bases match TRBD2. The germline CDR1 and CDR2 sequences are DFQATT and SNEGSKA (reference sequence). V shed 7 bases and J 4 bases; nucleotides not matched to a gene: 9. The CDR3 runs to 14 residues. The CDR3 DNA is TGCAGTGGGGCCGCGACTAGCGGGAAGTACGAGCAGTACTTC. This codes for CSGAATSGKYEQYF.

This clonotype was seen a handful of times. The chain has TRBV6-2 or TRBV6-3 and TRBJ2-3; possible D gene TRBD2, 6 bases. The germline CDR1 and CDR2 sequences are MNHEY and SVGEGT. The CDR3 runs 15 residues. V lost 4 bases, J lost 1 base, and 12 bases lay in between. CDR3 nucleotide sequence: TGTGCCAGCAGTTTCGTAGCGGACCGCACAGATACGCAGTATTTT. Encoded protein: CASSFVADRTDTQYF.

This clonotype was detected many times. The rearrangement joins TRBV9 to TRBJ1-4, with 11 nucleotides matching TRBD1. The junction had 4 bases not matched to a gene; V was cut back by 6 bases and J by 6 bases. CDR1 is SGDLS, CDR2 YYNGEE, per germline. CDR3 length: 14 amino acids. Here the CDR3 DNA reads TGTGCCAGCATGAAGGGACAGGGGGATGAAAAACTGTTTTTT. This sequence encodes CASMKGQGDEKLFF.

This clonotype was detected many times. The genes are TRBV7-2 and TRBJ1-5; tentatively, D is TRBD1 (5 bases). The V end lost 5 bases, the J end lost 4 bases, and 15 bases lay between the germline ends. Germline V CDR1 and CDR2: SGHTA, FQGNSA. This CDR3 has 15 residues. The CDR3 reads CASSPYKGLNQPQHF. DNA for the CDR3: TGTGCCAGCAGCCCATATAAGGGGCTAAATCAGCCCCAGCATTTT.

The J gene is TRBJ2-7, the V gene TRBV18; 8 positions match TRBD2. Per germline, CDR1 KGHSH and CDR2 LQKENI. The CDR3 has 17 residues. V shed 1 base and J 7 bases; nucleotides not matched to a gene: 15. The CDR3 loop reads CASSPQGPPAGVTEQYF. In DNA form, the CDR3 reads TGTGCCAGCTCACCACAAGGGCCTCCAGCGGGAGTAACTGAGCAGTACTTC.

The J gene is TRBJ2-2, the V gene TRBV7-8, with 9 bases that match TRBD1. CDR3 length: 12 amino acids. The V gene end was trimmed by 5 bases and the J gene end by 14 bases; junction bases not matched to a gene: 6. Looked up from germline, CDR1 is SGHVS and CDR2 is FQNEAQ. The DNA for the CDR3 is TGTGCCAGCAGCATCGGACAGGGGCCCCTGTTTTTT. This encodes CASSIGQGPLFF.

V usage is TRBV20-1 and J usage is TRBJ1-4; tentatively, D is TRBD1 (6 bases). The CDR3 spans 16 residues. V was clipped by 5 bases and J by 5 bases, with 21 bases between them. Germline V gene sequence: CDR1 DFQATT, CDR2 SNEGSKA (reference sequence). The CDR3 DNA reads as TGCAGTGCTCCTCCAGGGGCAGCCCGGTCCAATGAAAAACTGTTTTTT. Its translation: CSAPPGAARSNEKLFF.

This clonotype appeared many times. The chain couples TRBV4-1 to TRBJ2-2; D possibly corresponds to TRBD1 (6 bases). The CDR3 spans 15 residues. Germline V gene data show CDR1 as MGHRA and CDR2 as YSYEKL. Trimming took 1 base from V and 2 from J, leaving 8 bases between them. CDR3 sequence: CASSQVQGNTGELFF. The CDR3 DNA follows: TGCGCCAGCAGCCAAGTACAGGGTAACACCGGGGAGCTGTTTTTT.

The sample holds many counts of this clonotype. J is TRBJ2-2 and V is TRBV5-4; D may be TRBD2 (6 bases). The CDR3 runs 16 residues. The germline V gene encodes CDR1 SGHNT and CDR2 YYREEE (reference sequence). Trimming shortened V by 4 bases and J by 4 bases, and 17 bases separated the two germline ends. The CDR3 DNA is TGTGCCAGCAGCCGCGGTGGGCGGGATGGCACCGGGGAGCTGTTTTTT. It codes for CASSRGGRDGTGELFF.

This chain connects TRBV4-3 to TRBJ1-5; D might be TRBD1 (6 bases). CDR1 is LGHNA and CDR2 is YSLEER in the germline V gene. Trimming shortened V by 1 base and J by 11 bases, and 18 bases separated the two germline ends. This CDR3 comprises 15 residues. CDR3 DNA: TGCGCCAGCAGCCAAGTTTTTGGGGGCCGGGAGACCCAGCATTTT. This encodes CASSQVFGGRETQHF.

In its sample, this clonotype was seen many times. The chain is built from TRBV20-1 and TRBJ1-3; D not resolved. CDR3 length: 13 residues. V lost 0 bases, J lost 0 bases, and 3 bases lay in between. Germline lookup yields CDR1 DFQATT and CDR2 SNEGSKA (reference sequence). CDR3: CSAREFSGNTIYF. The CDR3 DNA reads as TGCAGTGCTAGAGAGTTCTCTGGAAACACCATATATTTT.

The chain uses TRBV12-3 or TRBV12-4 and TRBJ1-6, with a tentative D call TRBD1 (6 bases). With 2 bases removed from V and 0 bases from J, the gap between germline ends came to 17 bases. This CDR3 spans 19 amino acids. CDR3 loop: CASSLRGRPTSSYNSPLHF. CDR3 nucleotide sequence: TGTGCCAGCAGTTTAAGGGGGAGACCAACGAGCTCCTATAATTCACCCCTCCACTTT.

Regarding this clonotype: One end of the junction fails to match germline, which may point to a read error. The chain has TRBV20-1 and TRBJ1-2; D gene unclear. This CDR3 region has 14 residues. The germline CDR1 and CDR2 sequences are DFQATT and SNEGSKA (reference sequence). The DNA of the CDR3 is TGCAGTGCTAGAGCACCCCAGCCTTTATATGGCTATACCTTC. It is translated as CSARAPQPLYGYTF.

This clonotype was observed many times. The rearrangement uses TRBV4-1 and TRBJ1-2; D perhaps matches TRBD1 (5 bases). Per germline, CDR1 MGHRA and CDR2 YSYEKL. CDR3 length: 14 amino acids. V lost 4 bases to trimming and J lost 7 bases, with 16 bases between them. The CDR3, as DNA: TGCGCCAGCAGCCCGCAGGAGGGGTCGGCTGGCTACACCTTC. It codes for CASSPQEGSAGYTF.

The V gene is TRBV4-2, the J gene TRBJ1-6, with D uncertain. The CDR3 spans 15 residues. V dropped 3 bases and J dropped 1 base, with 7 bases sitting between them. Germline lookup yields CDR1 LGHNA and CDR2 YNFKEQ. CDR3 region: CASSHVTSYNSPLHF. CDR3 DNA: TGTGCCAGCAGCCATGTGACATCCTATAATTCACCCCTCCACTTT.

This clonotype was detected once. With a much larger clone just one base away, this may be a read error. The chain links TRBV20-1 to TRBJ2-5; 14 bases are a match to TRBD2. This CDR3 region has 15 residues. Germline CDR1 is DFQATT and CDR2 is SNEGSKA (reference sequence). The CDR3 DNA sequence: TGCAGTGCCAGGATGACTAGCGGGAGGGCAGAGACCCAGAACTTC. Amino acid sequence: CSARMTSGRAETQNF.

The chain joins TRBV6-1 to TRBJ2-5; no definite D call. V lost 1 base and J lost 5, with 11 bases in between. Germline V gene data show CDR1 as MNHNS and CDR2 as SASEGT. The CDR3 extends over 14 amino acids. The CDR3 coding sequence is TGTGCCAGCAGTGAAGAGGCAACCGGGGAGACCCAGTACTTC. Encoded protein: CASSEEATGETQYF.

This clonotype turned up a few times. The chain uses TRBV27 and TRBJ1-2, with D maybe TRBD1 (5 bases). From germline, CDR1 is MNHEY and CDR2 SMNVEV (reference sequence). V lost 5 bases and J 4 bases, leaving 20 bases between the germline ends. CDR3 length: 16 residues. The CDR3 loop reads CASSPRSQGEVYGYTF. In DNA form, the CDR3 reads TGTGCCAGCAGTCCACGTTCGCAGGGAGAAGTCTATGGCTACACCTTC.

V usage is TRBV9 and J usage is TRBJ2-5, with TRBD2 identical over 7 bases. J gave up 5 bases and V 4 bases, and 23 bases lay outside the gene matches. CDR3 length equals 19 residues. Germline V CDR1 and CDR2: SGDLS, YYNGEE. The DNA for the CDR3 is TGTGCCAGCAGCCACCGGGGGGATAGCGGAGGGAACACCGGGGAGACCCAGTACTTC. The encoded protein is CASSHRGDSGGNTGETQYF.

This clonotype has ten or more counts. The V gene is TRBV5-1, the J gene TRBJ2-5, with TRBD1 matching over 11 bases. The CDR3 covers 16 residues. Germline assignment: CDR1 SGHRS and CDR2 YFSETQ. Trimming cost V 0 bases and J 3 bases; bases outside gene matches: 4. The CDR3 loop is CASSLEGQGGKETQYF. DNA for the CDR3: TGCGCCAGCAGCTTGGAGGGACAGGGGGGAAAAGAGACCCAGTACTTC.

This clonotype was seen many times. The genes are TRBV5-8 and TRBJ2-2, with a possible D match to TRBD1 (6 bases). The CDR3 covers 13 residues. Trimming stripped 1 base from V and 6 bases from J, with 7 bases between. Looked up from germline, CDR1 is SGHTS and CDR2 is YDEGEE. The CDR3 DNA is TGTGCCAGCAGCTTGTCAGGGGCCGGGGAGCTGTTTTTT. This sequence encodes CASSLSGAGELFF.

The J gene is TRBJ2-7, the V gene TRBV6-1; TRBD1 matches 9 bases. The CDR3 consists of 14 residues. The V and J ends lost 1 base and 6 bases, in that order; junction bases with no gene match: 4. Germline CDR1 MNHNS, CDR2 SASEGT. The CDR3 protein is CASSEEPTGGEQYF. As DNA, the CDR3 is TGTGCCAGCAGTGAAGAACCGACAGGGGGCGAGCAGTACTTC.